The clone carrying this TCR beta chain was picked up many times. The antigen remains unidentified. The data were taken from a study of T cells in Graves' hyperthyroidism and ophthalmopathy. The study's findings and limits: Stable hyperthyroidism and ophthalmopathy were separated using 13 V-J signatures. It was a median around 6 months before onset that the model predicted ophthalmopathy. Most expanded thyroid clonotypes above 0.001 recurred in blood.

RNA transcripts gave rise to amplified TCR beta CDR3 regions. Researchers ran a first-round RT-PCR on the TCR CDR3 using the HTBI primer set. TCRdb processed the multiplex PCR reads anew with MiXCR; each CDR3 protein has one entry. The sample shows about 160,000 distinct CDR3 sequences, 8% to 9.5% of them seen only once. The V and J ends lost 1 base and 1 base respectively, with 11 bases between them. Per germline, CDR1 MDHEN and CDR2 SYDVKM. The CDR3 consists of 15 residues. The chain uses TRBV28 and TRBJ2-7; no reliable D call. This TCR was recovered from a woman under 30 with Graves' hyperthyroidism that later progressed to Graves' ophthalmopathy. The sequenced sample consisted of blood. The CDR3 sequence: CASSLSDINSYEQYF. CDR3 coding DNA: TGTGCCAGCAGTTTATCAGATATTAATTCCTACGAGCAGTACTTC.